The 28 T cell receptor beta chains presented below share a single source sample, sequenced in a study of beta chain features in type 1 diabetes. Expressed TCRB transcripts were sequenced after all isolated RNA was converted to cDNA. The table came from immunoSEQ multiplex PCR; TCRdb's copy has only in-frame clones and leaves some out. The sample includes approximately 40,000 clones, approximately 49% seen only once; the top ten take more than 0.2%. Sequences were obtained from stem cell memory CD4+ T cells from blood. The receptors stem from a woman aged 25 to 39 in good health.

The genes are TRBV19 and TRBJ2-1; 9 nucleotides line up with TRBD1. This CDR3 has 15 residues. Losses at the gene ends were 5 bases for V and 8 bases for J; bases not matched to a gene: 10. In germline, CDR1 is LNHDA, CDR2 SQIVND (reference sequence). The CDR3 loop reads CASSRLGQGIHEQFF. The DNA of the CDR3 is TGTGCCAGTAGTCGGTTGGGACAGGGTATCCATGAGCAGTTCTTC.

The chain has TRBV18 and TRBJ2-1, with 9 bases matching TRBD2. Germline V CDR1 and CDR2: KGHSH, LQKENI. This CDR3 spans 17 amino acids. Germline trimming cut 3 bases from V and 6 bases from J; bases unmatched to any gene: 12. CDR3 in amino acids: CASSPRAIAGVGNEQFF. CDR3 DNA sequence: TGTGCCAGCTCACCGAGGGCTATAGCGGGAGTCGGCAATGAGCAGTTCTTC.

This clone was seen a few times. V gene TRBV29-1 combines with J gene TRBJ2-7, with TRBD2 as a possible D gene (6 bases). Per the germline V gene, CDR1 is SQVTM and CDR2 is ANQGSEA. This CDR3 is 16 amino acids long. Deletions cut 4 bases from V and 3 bases from J, with 22 bases between. The CDR3 DNA sequence: TGCAGCGTTGTCTTGGGTATTGGAAGCGGGTTCTACGAGCAGTACTTC. Its translation is CSVVLGIGSGFYEQYF.

The chain joins TRBV9 to TRBJ2-1; no definite D call. The CDR3 extends over 15 amino acids. Germline V gene data show CDR1 as SGDLS and CDR2 as YYNGEE. Trimming left V 0 bases short and J 3 bases short, with 10 bases between. This chain's CDR3 is CASSVGVQHYNEQFF. CDR3 sequence (DNA): TGTGCCAGCAGCGTAGGGGTACAGCACTACAATGAGCAGTTCTTC.

J is TRBJ1-5 and V is TRBV11-2; D gene unclear. The germline CDR1 and CDR2 sequences are SGHAT and FQNNGV. CDR3 length: 13 amino acids. V was pared by 1 base and J by 7 bases, with 8 bases between. CDR3: CASSLGRGQPQHF. The CDR3, as DNA: TGTGCCAGCAGCTTAGGGCGAGGGCAGCCCCAGCATTTT.

This rearrangement joins TRBV12-5 to TRBJ2-1; 7 bases align to TRBD2. This CDR3 spans 19 amino acids. Germline values: CDR1 LGHNT, CDR2 FRNRAP. V trimming: 0 bases; J trimming: 0 bases; junction bases outside the gene matches: 11. As DNA, the CDR3 is TGTGCTAGTGGTTTGGTACTGGGGCTAGCGGAGAGCTCCTACAATGAGCAGTTCTTC. Translation gives CASGLVLGLAESSYNEQFF.

This chain links TRBV18 with TRBJ2-7, with no clear D. The CDR3 length is 14 residues. Trimming shortened V by 0 bases and J by 3 bases, and 9 bases separated the two germline ends. Germline CDR1 and CDR2: KGHSH and LQKENI. CDR3 region: CASSPPRQGYEQYF. The CDR3 coding sequence is TGTGCCAGCTCACCACCGAGACAAGGCTACGAGCAGTACTTC.

The V gene is TRBV4-3, the J gene TRBJ2-3; maybe TRBD2 (5 bases). There are 17 residues in the CDR3. Trimming cost V 1 base and J 0 bases, with 14 bases left between them. Germline-derived CDR1 and CDR2 are LGHNA and YSLEER. The CDR3, as DNA: TGCGCCAGCAGCCAAGGGTTAGCGTTTCCTAGCACAGATACGCAGTATTTT. It yields the protein CASSQGLAFPSTDTQYF.

In its sample, this clone was seen a few times. The chain carries TRBV5-6 and TRBJ2-5; D is ambiguous. The CDR3 runs 14 residues. Germline CDR1 is SGHDT and CDR2 is YYEEEE. The V and J ends lost 0 bases and 5 bases respectively, with 11 bases between them. CDR3 nucleotide sequence: TGTGCCAGCAGCTTGGGACCGCAGGTGGAGACCCAGTACTTC. Residues: CASSLGPQVETQYF.

The gene calls are TRBV7-3 and TRBJ2-1; 7 positions match TRBD1. The germline CDR1 and CDR2 sequences are SGHTA and FQGTGA. This CDR3 has 15 residues. J lost 2 bases, V lost 6 bases, and 7 bases had no gene match. The CDR3 spells CASREGGGPYNEQFF. Here the CDR3 DNA reads TGTGCCAGCAGAGAAGGGGGCGGGCCCTACAATGAGCAGTTCTTC.

This clone was found a few times. The chain couples TRBV2 to TRBJ2-1, with D perhaps matching TRBD2 (5 bases). The ends were cut back, 7 bases at V and 0 bases at J, with 10 bases in the middle. The CDR3 sequence is 14 residues long. Germline V gene sequence: CDR1 SNHLY, CDR2 FYNNEI. The CDR3 DNA reads as TGTGCCAGCAAGGGCGGGCTCTCCTACAATGAGCAGTTCTTC. Its translation: CASKGGLSYNEQFF.

The sample holds a few counts of this clone. CDR3 amino acids: CASSEIPASGSQETQYF. The CDR3 DNA reads as TGCGCCAGCAGTGAGATTCCGGCTAGCGGGAGTCAAGAGACCCAGTACTTC. The chain uses TRBV10-2 and TRBJ2-5; 10 nucleotides agree with TRBD2. V dropped 2 bases and J dropped 2; count of bases not matched to a gene: 8. Looked up from germline, CDR1 is WSHSY and CDR2 is SAAADI. This CDR3 contains 17 residues.

This clone was seen more than once but under ten times. The DNA for the CDR3 is TGCAGCGTTTTCCCGGGGAACACTGAAGCTTTCTTT. Protein sequence: CSVFPGNTEAFF. V is TRBV29-1 and J is TRBJ1-1; D remains ambiguous. V was clipped by 5 bases and J by 1 base, with 8 bases between them. The CDR3 is 12 residues long. Germline V gene sequence: CDR1 SQVTM, CDR2 ANQGSEA.

The gene calls are TRBV6-5 and TRBJ2-5; weak D call: TRBD2 (6 bases). Between the trimmed V and J ends, which lost 6 bases and 12 bases, there was a span of 20 bases. The CDR3 extends over 13 amino acids. Germline loops: CDR1 MNHEY, CDR2 SVGAGI. CDR3: CASSLPGREVEYF. The CDR3 bases are TGTGCCAGCAGCCTCCCGGGCAGGGAGGTAGAGTACTTC.

The sample holds a few counts of this clone. This chain links TRBV18 with TRBJ2-1, with 8 bases lining up with TRBD1. V gave up 2 bases and J gave up 5 bases; unmatched junction bases: 11. The CDR3 length is 17 residues. Germline V gene lookup returns CDR1 KGHSH and CDR2 LQKENI. The CDR3 region has the DNA TGTGCCAGCTCACCAGGGGGAGCAGGGGGCCTCAACAATGAGCAGTTCTTC. Amino acid sequence: CASSPGGAGGLNNEQFF. The variable domain in full, completed from reference TRBV18 and TRBJ2-1, reads NAGVMQNPRHLVRRRGQEARLRCSPMKGHSHVYWYRQLPEEGLKFMVYLQKENIIDESGMPKERFSAEFPKEGPSILRIQQVVRGDSAAYFCASSPGGAGGLNNEQFFGPGTRLTVL.

The rearrangement joins TRBV2 to TRBJ2-2; 9 bases are a match to TRBD1. Germline V gene sequence: CDR1 SNHLY, CDR2 FYNNEI. The trim removed 6 bases at V and 4 bases at J, leaving 6 bases unmatched. The CDR3 totals 15 residues. Here the CDR3 reads CASRRQGGVTGELFF. Here the CDR3 DNA reads TGTGCCAGCAGACGACAGGGGGGAGTCACCGGGGAGCTGTTTTTT.

The V gene is TRBV28, the J gene TRBJ1-1; D unclear. The V gene's germline CDR1 is MDHEN and CDR2 SYDVKM. V lost 2 bases, J lost 6 bases, and 10 bases lay in between. The CDR3 consists of 13 residues. DNA for the CDR3: TGTGCCAGCAGTTTAGAGCGGGCTGCTGAAGCTTTCTTT. Translating it yields CASSLERAAEAFF.

The chain's CDR3 is CASRLAGVPEQYF. The CDR3 nucleotides read TGCGCCAGCAGGCTTGCGGGGGTGCCCGAGCAGTACTTC. The chain employs TRBV5-1 and TRBJ2-7, with 7 bases that match TRBD2. The V and J ends lost 5 bases and 6 bases, in that order; junction bases with no gene match: 8. There are 13 residues in the CDR3. Germline loops: CDR1 SGHRS, CDR2 YFSETQ.

The V call is TRBV5-4, the J call TRBJ1-1; the D gene is possibly TRBD1 (5 bases). Trimming took off 1 base at V and 1 base at J, with 11 bases between the two ends. This CDR3 comprises 15 residues. CDR1 SGHNT and CDR2 YYREEE come from the germline V gene (reference sequence). CDR3 DNA: TGTGCCAGCAGCTTGATAAGGGGCAAGAACACTGAAGCTTTCTTT. This sequence encodes CASSLIRGKNTEAFF. The full variable domain, in which reference TRBV5-4 and TRBJ1-1 provide the parts outside the CDR3, is ETGVTQSPTHLIKTRGQQVTLRCSSQSGHNTVSWYQQALGQGPQFIFQYYREEENGRGNFPPRFSGLQFPNYSSELNVNALELDDSALYLCASSLIRGKNTEAFFGQGTRLTVV.

CDR3 amino acids: CAISEADYEQYF. In nucleotides, the CDR3 is TGTGCCATCAGTGAGGCGGATTACGAGCAGTACTTC. The chain combines TRBV10-3 with TRBJ2-7; D gene ambiguous. Germline lookup yields CDR1 ENHRY and CDR2 SYGVKD. This CDR3 contains 12 residues. The ends were cut back, 2 bases at V and 4 bases at J, with 6 bases in the middle.

The chain has TRBV18 and TRBJ2-1; weak D call: TRBD2 (6 bases). Germline CDR1 reads KGHSH; CDR2 reads LQKENI. V lost 0 bases to trimming and J lost 9 bases, with 12 bases between them. The CDR3 spans 14 residues. Here the CDR3 DNA reads TGTGCCAGCTCACCACCGGGACTCTGGGGTGAGCAGTTCTTC. It translates to CASSPPGLWGEQFF.

This clone came up a few times. J is TRBJ2-1 and V is TRBV7-2, with 8 bases aligning to TRBD2. The CDR3 spans 17 residues. CDR1 and CDR2 (germline): SGHTA, FQGNSA. V was clipped by 5 bases and J by 5 bases; unmatched bases: 14. CDR3 sequence: CASSETTLGLGNNEQFF. The CDR3, as DNA: TGTGCCAGCAGCGAGACCACCCTGGGACTAGGGAACAATGAGCAGTTCTTC.

As for this clone: The junction departs from the called germline gene at one end, perhaps through a read error. The chain links TRBV6-1 to TRBJ2-7; the D gene is possibly TRBD2 (5 bases). Germline assignment: CDR1 MNHNS and CDR2 SASEGT. The CDR3 runs to 11 residues. CDR3 loop: CGSMDFYEQYF. In DNA form, the CDR3 reads TGTGGCAGCATGGACTTCTACGAGCAGTACTTC.

The sample holds a few counts of this clone. The chain is built from TRBV7-3 and TRBJ2-2; tentatively, D is TRBD1 (5 bases). Trimming removed 5 bases from V and 5 bases from J, with 15 bases in between. The CDR3 extends over 15 amino acids. The V gene's germline CDR1 is SGHTA and CDR2 FQGTGA. Written as DNA, the CDR3 is TGTGCCAGCAGCCGCCAGGGCCAGCAAACCGGGGAGCTGTTTTTT. Its protein product is CASSRQGQQTGELFF.

This clone was picked up a small number of times. The chain joins TRBV7-2 to TRBJ2-7, with 7 bases fitting TRBD2. The ends lost 1 base at V and 6 bases at J; junction bases unmatched: 6. This CDR3 has 14 residues. CDR1 and CDR2 (germline): SGHTA, FQGNSA. The CDR3 coding sequence is TGTGCCAGCAGCTTAGGTCAGCGGGGAGGCGAGCAGTACTTC. Protein sequence: CASSLGQRGGEQYF.

V is TRBV27 and J is TRBJ2-1; D is possibly TRBD2 (5 bases). Trimming cost V 1 base and J 9 bases, with 10 bases left between them. In germline, CDR1 is MNHEY, CDR2 SMNVEV (reference sequence). The CDR3 totals 13 residues. The CDR3 coding sequence is TGTGCCAGCAGTTTATTACTAGTCTCTGAGCAGTTCTTC. As protein: CASSLLLVSEQFF.

The chain uses TRBV29-1 and TRBJ2-7; TRBD1 agrees at 7 bases. There are 14 residues in the CDR3. CDR1 SQVTM and CDR2 ANQGSEA come from the germline V gene. With V trimmed by 5 bases and J by 1 base, 8 bases remained unmatched. The CDR3 protein is CSVRRDRGSYEQYF. The CDR3 region has the DNA TGCAGCGTTCGCAGGGACAGAGGATCCTACGAGCAGTACTTC.

The V gene is TRBV29-1, the J gene TRBJ2-1; D is possibly TRBD1 (5 bases). V lost 3 bases and J 6 bases, leaving 12 bases between the germline ends. Looked up from germline, CDR1 is SQVTM and CDR2 is ANQGSEA. The CDR3 is 13 amino acids. Here the CDR3 reads CSVDRVSGNEQFF. CDR3 coding DNA: TGCAGCGTTGACAGGGTCTCCGGCAATGAGCAGTTCTTC.